Listed here are 7 T cell receptor beta chains from one sample, sequenced in a study of T cells in Graves' hyperthyroidism and ophthalmopathy. The source material, RNA transcripts, was used to amplify TCR beta CDR3 regions. Primed by the HTBI set, a first-round RT-PCR was run on the TCR CDR3. TCRdb re-called the multiplex PCR reads through MiXCR, storing one row per CDR3 protein. The table lists around 600,000 distinct CDR3 sequences, about 16% of them singletons, with 3% to 4% in the top ten. Sequencing was carried out using blood. Receptors originate from a woman aged 40 to 50 with Graves' ophthalmopathy.

About this clonotype: The junction does not match germline at one end; this may be a read error. This chain joins TRBV3-1 and TRBJ2-2; D is possibly TRBD2 (5 bases). Germline V CDR1 and CDR2: LGHDT, YNNKEL (reference sequence). This CDR3 spans 15 amino acids. The CDR3 bases are TGTGCCAGCAGCCAAGCTGCATGGAGCACCGGGAAGCTGTTTTTT. Translating it yields CASSQAAWSTGKLFF.

This clonotype appeared many times. The rearrangement uses TRBV7-2 and TRBJ2-6; D remains unclear. The CDR3 contains 17 residues. Looked up from germline, CDR1 is SGHTA and CDR2 is FQGNSA. Deletions cut 2 bases from V and 0 bases from J, with 11 bases between. CDR3 sequence reads: CASSLFRTTSGANVLTF. DNA for the CDR3: TGTGCCAGCAGCTTATTTAGGACCACCTCTGGGGCCAACGTCCTGACTTTC. The full variable domain, completed using reference TRBV7-2 and TRBJ2-6, is GAGVSQSPSNKVTEKGKDVELRCDPISGHTALYWYRQSLGQGLEFLIYFQGNSAPDKSGLPSDRFSAERTGGSVSTLTIQRTQQEDSAVYLCASSLFRTTSGANVLTFGAGSRLTVL.

This clonotype was seen ten or more times. CDR3 nucleotides: TGCGCCAGCAGCAAGGACAGGGCTGGGGGACTCAATGAGCAGTTCTTC. Protein sequence: CASSKDRAGGLNEQFF. The chain uses TRBV5-1 and TRBJ2-1; TRBD1 matches 8 bases. With 4 bases clipped from V and 6 bases from J, the junction kept 12 bases outside the gene matches. CDR1 and CDR2 from the germline V gene are SGHRS and YFSETQ. The CDR3 length is 16 residues.

This clonotype was picked up many times. The rearrangement uses TRBV28 and TRBJ1-6; 9 positions match TRBD1. The germline V gene encodes CDR1 MDHEN and CDR2 SYDVKM. V was clipped by 6 bases and J by 7 bases; unmatched bases: 10. CDR3 length: 16 amino acids. The CDR3 sequence is CASRLIGQGLNSPLHF. The CDR3 DNA reads TGTGCCAGCAGACTTATAGGACAGGGGCTCAATTCACCCCTCCACTTT. Looking up the rest from reference TRBV28 and TRBJ1-6 gives the full variable domain: DVKVTQSSRYLVKRTGEKVFLECVQDMDHENMFWYRQDPGLGLRLIYFSYDVKMKEKGDIPEGYSVSREKKERFSLILESASTNQTSMYLCASRLIGQGLNSPLHFGNGTRLTVT.

The table lists this clonotype with many counts. CDR3 protein: CASSPRLAGAPNNEQFF. The DNA of the CDR3 is TGTGCCAGCAGCCCCCGGCTAGCGGGGGCTCCAAACAATGAGCAGTTCTTC. The V call is TRBV7-9, the J call TRBJ2-1; 10 positions match TRBD2. The CDR3 spans 17 residues. The germline gives CDR1 SEHNR, CDR2 FQNEAQ (reference sequence). The J segment lost 5 bases and the V segment lost 5 bases, leaving 12 bases of the junction unmatched.

This clonotype turned up a few times. The rearrangement uses TRBV20-1 and TRBJ1-4; no clear D gene. The germline V gene has CDR1 DFQATT and CDR2 SNEGSKA (reference sequence). This CDR3 is 14 amino acids long. V was shortened by 3 bases and J by 5 bases, with 13 bases between the two germline ends. The CDR3 bases are TGCAGTGCTAGTACCCACAGTCAGAATGAAAAACTGTTTTTT. This translates into CSASTHSQNEKLFF.

The rearrangement uses TRBV28 and TRBJ2-1; the D gene is possibly TRBD1 (7 bases). The germline V gene encodes CDR1 MDHEN and CDR2 SYDVKM. The CDR3 covers 16 residues. V was cut by 7 bases and J by 0 bases, with 16 bases left in between. CDR3 bases: TGTGCCAGCAAACTCTGGAGGGGGCTCTCCTACAATGAGCAGTTCTTC. Its protein product is CASKLWRGLSYNEQFF.